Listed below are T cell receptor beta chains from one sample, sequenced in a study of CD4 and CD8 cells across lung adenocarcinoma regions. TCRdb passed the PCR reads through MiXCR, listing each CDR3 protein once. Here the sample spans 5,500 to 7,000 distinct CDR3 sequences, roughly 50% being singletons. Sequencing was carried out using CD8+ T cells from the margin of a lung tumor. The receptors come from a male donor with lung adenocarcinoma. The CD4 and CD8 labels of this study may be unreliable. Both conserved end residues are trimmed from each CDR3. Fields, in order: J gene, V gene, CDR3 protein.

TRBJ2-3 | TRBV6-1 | ASSGLAGGPDTQY
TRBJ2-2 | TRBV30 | AWRGGASGSIKGTGELF
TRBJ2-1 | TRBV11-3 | ASSLPAEVNEQF
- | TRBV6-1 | ASSERLAGAYEQY
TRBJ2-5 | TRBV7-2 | ASSPSETQY
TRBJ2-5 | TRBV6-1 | ASRGGLAGGRWETQY
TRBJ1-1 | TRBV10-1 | ASSGLTGTEAF
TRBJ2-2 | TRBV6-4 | ASSDRRQGGTGELF
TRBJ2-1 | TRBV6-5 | ASSYGAGLYNEQF
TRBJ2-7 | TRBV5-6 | ASSPLASPYEQY
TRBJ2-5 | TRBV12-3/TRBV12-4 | ASSGDKQQETQY
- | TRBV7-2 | ASSSSLLLYEQY
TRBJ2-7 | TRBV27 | ASSPWAGTAEYEQY
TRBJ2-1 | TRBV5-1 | ASSPLGTSGDEQF
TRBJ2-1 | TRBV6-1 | ASSEALPGQGFLNEQF
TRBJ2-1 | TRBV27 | ASRTVSSYNEQF
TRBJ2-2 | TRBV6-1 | ASTLDAASTGTLY
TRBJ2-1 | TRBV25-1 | ASSVAGGYNEQF
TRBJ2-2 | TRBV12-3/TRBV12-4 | ASTQGGNTGELF
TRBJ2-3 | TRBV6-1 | ASGLHTVSTGTQY
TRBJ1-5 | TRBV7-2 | ASSLGGDRRNQPQH
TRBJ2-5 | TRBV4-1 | ASSRDIYNEQY
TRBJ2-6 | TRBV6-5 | ASSYSTGLGANVLT
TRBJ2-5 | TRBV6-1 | ASRKTGSIQETQY
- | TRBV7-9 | ASSLSWGSNAEQY
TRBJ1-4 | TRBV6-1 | ASRLDNEKLF
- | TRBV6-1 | ASSGLLGAEQY
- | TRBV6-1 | ASVQASGAYEQY
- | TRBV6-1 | ATMRGRSEQY
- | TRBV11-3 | ASSLGGIIGETQY
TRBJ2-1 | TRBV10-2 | ASTLSGAALEQF
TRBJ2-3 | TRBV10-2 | AGRVRGDPDTQY
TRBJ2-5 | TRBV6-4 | ASMPPGPGETQY
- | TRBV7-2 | ASSLASSGSSYSYEQY
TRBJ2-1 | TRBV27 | ASSFLRAGNNEQF
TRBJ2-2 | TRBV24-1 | ATSDSVLNTGELF
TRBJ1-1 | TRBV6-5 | ASSYSPRGSEAF
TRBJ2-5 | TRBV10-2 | ASSEQRTEQY
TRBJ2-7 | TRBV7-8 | ASSLGLFSYEQY
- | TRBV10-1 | ASSEGHSYEQY
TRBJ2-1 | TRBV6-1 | ASTVLAGGYLDEQF
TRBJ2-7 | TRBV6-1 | ASSDFLAGGTYEQY
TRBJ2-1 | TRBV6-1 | ASSEAAVSSYNEQF
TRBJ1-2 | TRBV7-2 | ASSLIPTRHYGYT
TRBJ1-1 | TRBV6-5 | ASSSTGGGVNTEAF